This TCR beta chain was observed in a study of patients and donors after allogeneic stem cell transplantation. A single record per CDR3 protein comes from TCRdb applying MiXCR to the RT-PCR reads. The sample has around 170,000 distinct CDR3 sequences, roughly 22% seen once. This clonotype was observed many times. The source of this sequence is a human donor who was either an allogeneic HSCT recipient or a stem cell or donor lymphocyte infusion donor (not recorded which). It is not recorded whose cells these are; they may come from a transplant donor. The sequencing input was blood, either unsorted or a sorted T cell fraction (not recorded which).

CDR3 coding DNA: TGCGCCAGCAGCTGGGGACAGGGACCCCAGCCCCAGCATTTT. It encodes CASSWGQGPQPQHF. V and J are TRBV5-1 and TRBJ1-5; 9 nucleotides match TRBD1. The CDR3 is 14 residues long. Germline lookup yields CDR1 SGHRS and CDR2 YFSETQ. With 3 bases clipped from V and 7 bases from J, the junction kept 5 bases outside the gene matches.